The entry below gives a single T cell receptor (beta chain) sequence along with its context. This sample stems from a study of blood T cell repertoires in COVID-19. Study-level background: Samples taken during acute and convalescent COVID-19 were collected in the United States, Italy and Spain. PBMCs, B-cell-depleted T cells, or T cells provided the cDNA or gDNA that made up the material.

In the source study's methods: Reference gene primer amplification in the assay estimated nucleated cell counts. Produced via immunoSEQ multiplex PCR; TCRdb's table is partial and in-frame only. V and J calls and clone size come straight from that table; D and trimming were deduced from the DNA. The table shows around 200,000 clones, with roughly nine tenths occurring only once. Across roughly 25 US areas, participants ranged in age from roughly 18 to 95 years. Trimming took off 4 bases at V and 2 bases at J, with 10 bases between the two ends. The germline CDR1 and CDR2 sequences are SQVTM and ANQGSEA. The CDR3 covers 13 residues.

V is TRBV29-1 and J is TRBJ2-3; D not certain. The sample comprised PBMCs or T cells enriched from blood (not recorded which). The receptor's source is a woman aged 40 to 50 with acute COVID-19. DNA of the CDR3: TGCAGCGTTGTACGGTCCTACACAGATACGCAGTATTTT. Encoded protein: CSVVRSYTDTQYF.